This T cell receptor (beta chain) is from a study of cytomegalovirus exposure and HLA in healthy donors. The PCR made use of 60 Vbeta and 13 Jbeta primers. Clones were read by immunoSEQ multiplex PCR, and TCRdb kept only the in-frame ones, dropping some. The sample yields 120,000 to 150,000 clones, over 60% seen once. The CDR3 has 14 amino acids. CDR1 is MDHEN, CDR2 SYDVKM, per germline. V shed 4 bases and J 8 bases; nucleotides not matched to a gene: 10. Sequences were obtained from PBMCs. The chain has TRBV28 and TRBJ1-2; 7 bases line up with TRBD1. This TCR was sampled from a woman between 18 and 30 years old in good health and CMV-seronegative. DNA of the CDR3: TGTGCCAGCAGTTCCCCTAAGGGGGCGGGGGGCTACACCTTC. Residues: CASSSPKGAGGYTF.